A single T cell receptor (beta chain) is shown here with its context. What it binds is not known. The CDR3 is 17 residues long. Germline V gene sequence: CDR1 SGHRS, CDR2 YFSETQ. V was cut by 5 bases and J by 0 bases, with 21 bases left in between. The data belong to a study of T cell clones after liver transplantation. Turning to the study itself: Liver transplant recipients had immunosuppression withdrawal attempted within 2 years. The study's findings and limits: Post-transplant, graft-donor-reactive CD4 TCRbeta sequences in blood dropped significantly in most of the 8 subjects. A larger donor-reactive than third-party decline suggested partial antigen-specific deletion.

Sorting of unstimulated PBMCs yielded separate CD3+CD4+ and CD3+CD8+ fractions. This table comes from immunoSEQ multiplex PCR, and its TCRdb copy is limited to in-frame clones, with some not included. Altogether over 100,000 clones are present, around 86% being singletons, with the ten largest covering about 1%. This chain connects TRBV5-1 to TRBJ2-7; D may be TRBD1 (6 bases). This material consisted of CD4+ T cells from blood, taken before liver transplant. The sequence came from a human donor who received a liver transplant. DNA for the CDR3: TGCGCCAGCAGTACCGGGACAATGGTACGACTCTCCTACGAGCAGTACTTC. Amino acid sequence: CASSTGTMVRLSYEQYF. The full variable domain, its missing parts supplied by reference TRBV5-1 and TRBJ2-7, is KAGVTQTPRYLIKTRGQQVTLSCSPISGHRSVSWYQQTPGQGLQFLFEYFSETQRNKGNFPGRFSGRQFSNSRSEMNVSTLELGDSALYLCASSTGTMVRLSYEQYFGPGTRLTVT.